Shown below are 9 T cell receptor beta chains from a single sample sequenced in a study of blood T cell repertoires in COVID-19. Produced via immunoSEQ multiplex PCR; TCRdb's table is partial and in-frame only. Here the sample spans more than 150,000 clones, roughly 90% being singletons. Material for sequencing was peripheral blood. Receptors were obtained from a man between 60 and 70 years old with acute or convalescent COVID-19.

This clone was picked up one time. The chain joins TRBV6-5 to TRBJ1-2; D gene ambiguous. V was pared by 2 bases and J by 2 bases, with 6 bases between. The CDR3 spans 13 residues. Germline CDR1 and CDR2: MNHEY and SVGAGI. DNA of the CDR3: TGTGCCAGCAGTTACGGCAGGAACTATGGCTACACCTTC. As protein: CASSYGRNYGYTF.

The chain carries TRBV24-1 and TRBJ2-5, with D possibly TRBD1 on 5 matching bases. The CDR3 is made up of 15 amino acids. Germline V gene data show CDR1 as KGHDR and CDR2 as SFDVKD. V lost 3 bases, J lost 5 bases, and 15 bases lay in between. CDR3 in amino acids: CATSDPDSPWETQYF. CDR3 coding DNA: TGTGCCACCAGTGATCCTGACAGTCCCTGGGAGACCCAGTACTTC.

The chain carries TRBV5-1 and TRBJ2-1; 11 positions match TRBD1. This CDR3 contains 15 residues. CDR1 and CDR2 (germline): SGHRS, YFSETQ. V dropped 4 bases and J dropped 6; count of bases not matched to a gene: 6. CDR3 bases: TGCGCCAGCAGCCCCACAGGGACAGGGGGCAATGAGCAGTTCTTC. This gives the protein CASSPTGTGGNEQFF.

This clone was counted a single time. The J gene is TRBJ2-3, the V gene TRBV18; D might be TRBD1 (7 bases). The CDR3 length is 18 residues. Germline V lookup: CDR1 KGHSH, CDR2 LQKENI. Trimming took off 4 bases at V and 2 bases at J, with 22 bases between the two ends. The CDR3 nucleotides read TGTGCCAGCTCACTGTACTGGCGGGACAGCTTTGACACAGATACGCAGTATTTT. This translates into CASSLYWRDSFDTDTQYF. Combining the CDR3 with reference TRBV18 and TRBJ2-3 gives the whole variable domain NAGVMQNPRHLVRRRGQEARLRCSPMKGHSHVYWYRQLPEEGLKFMVYLQKENIIDESGMPKERFSAEFPKEGPSILRIQQVVRGDSAAYFCASSLYWRDSFDTDTQYFGPGTRLTVL.

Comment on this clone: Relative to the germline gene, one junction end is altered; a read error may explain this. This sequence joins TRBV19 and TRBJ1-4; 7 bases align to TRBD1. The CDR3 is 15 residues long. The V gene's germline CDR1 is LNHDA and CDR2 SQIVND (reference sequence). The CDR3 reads CASSIYRGPKEKLFF. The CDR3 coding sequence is TGTGCCAGTAGTATCTACAGGGGTCCTAAGGAAAAACTGTTTTTT.

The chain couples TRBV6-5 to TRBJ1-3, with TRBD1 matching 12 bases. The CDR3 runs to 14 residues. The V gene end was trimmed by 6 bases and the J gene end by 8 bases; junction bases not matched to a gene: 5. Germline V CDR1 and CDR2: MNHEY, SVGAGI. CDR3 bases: TGTGCCAGCAGCCGGGACAGGGGGCGCGACACCATATATTTT. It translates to CASSRDRGRDTIYF.

CDR3 sequence (DNA): TGTGCCAGCAGCAGGGACAGGGCCTATAATTCACCCCTCCACTTT. Translation: CASSRDRAYNSPLHF. The rearrangement joins TRBV5-4 to TRBJ1-6, with 9 bases identical to TRBD1. The CDR3 is 15 amino acids. With V trimmed by 4 bases and J by 2 bases, 1 base remained unmatched. Looked up from germline, CDR1 is SGHNT and CDR2 is YYREEE (reference sequence). Using reference TRBV5-4 and TRBJ1-6 for the parts outside the CDR3, the full variable domain is ETGVTQSPTHLIKTRGQQVTLRCSSQSGHNTVSWYQQALGQGPQFIFQYYREEENGRGNFPPRFSGLQFPNYSSELNVNALELDDSALYLCASSRDRAYNSPLHFGNGTRLTVT.

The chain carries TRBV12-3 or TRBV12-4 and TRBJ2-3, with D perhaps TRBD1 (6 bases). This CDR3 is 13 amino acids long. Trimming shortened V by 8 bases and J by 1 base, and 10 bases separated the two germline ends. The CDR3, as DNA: TGTGCCAGCCGGGCAGGGGGCACAGATACGCAGTATTTT. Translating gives CASRAGGTDTQYF.

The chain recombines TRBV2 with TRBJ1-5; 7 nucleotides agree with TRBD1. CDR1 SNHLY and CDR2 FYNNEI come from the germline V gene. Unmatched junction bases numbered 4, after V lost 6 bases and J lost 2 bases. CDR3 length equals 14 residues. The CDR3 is CASRGGWGNQPQHF. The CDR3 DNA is TGTGCCAGCAGAGGGGGCTGGGGCAATCAGCCCCAGCATTTT.